This T cell receptor (beta chain) was sequenced during a study of neurological immune-mediated disorders. Unsorted libraries were derived from 2 million PBMCs stored at -80 C. With 10-nucleotide random UMIs, 5'RACE was used to make the cDNA. TCRdb re-derived calls from the 5' RACE reads in MiXCR, one entry per CDR3 protein. The top ten clones hold 4.4% of a sample with 33,000 or so distinct CDR3 sequences, more than 6.5% of them seen once. This CDR3 is built from 12 residues. V shed 11 bases and J shed 3 bases, with 14 bases lying between them. The germline CDR1 and CDR2 sequences are MNHEY and SMNVEV (reference sequence). This clonotype was counted a few times.

Sequencing input: PBMCs. This clonotype was obtained from a woman between 35 and 50 years old in good health. The chain uses TRBV27 and TRBJ2-7; possibly TRBD2 for D (5 bases). For the CDR3, the DNA is TGTGCCGCCGGGGAGCGTGACTACGAGCAGTACTTC. Translating it yields CAAGERDYEQYF.